This TCR beta chain comes out of a study of T cells in narcolepsy. Regarding the study as a whole: Blood of same and different patients, but not healthy controls, reportedly held recurring autoreactive clonotypes.

The table came from immunoSEQ multiplex PCR; TCRdb's copy has only in-frame clones and leaves some out. There are 25,000 to 35,000 clones in the sample; roughly nine tenths occur only once, and 0.9% to 1.2% lies in the top ten. Note on this clone: The antigen remains undetermined.

The V and J ends lost 2 bases and 4 bases, in that order; junction bases with no gene match: 7. CDR3 length equals 15 residues. The V gene's germline CDR1 is LGHNA and CDR2 YNFKEQ. This clonotype originated in a human donor with narcolepsy. The rearrangement uses TRBV4-2 and TRBJ2-5, with TRBD2 matching over 7 bases. The specimen sequenced was CD45RA- memory CD4+ T cells from PBMCs. In DNA form, the CDR3 reads TGTGCCAGCAGCCAATCCGGGACTACCTTAGAGACCCAGTACTTC. This codes for CASSQSGTTLETQYF.